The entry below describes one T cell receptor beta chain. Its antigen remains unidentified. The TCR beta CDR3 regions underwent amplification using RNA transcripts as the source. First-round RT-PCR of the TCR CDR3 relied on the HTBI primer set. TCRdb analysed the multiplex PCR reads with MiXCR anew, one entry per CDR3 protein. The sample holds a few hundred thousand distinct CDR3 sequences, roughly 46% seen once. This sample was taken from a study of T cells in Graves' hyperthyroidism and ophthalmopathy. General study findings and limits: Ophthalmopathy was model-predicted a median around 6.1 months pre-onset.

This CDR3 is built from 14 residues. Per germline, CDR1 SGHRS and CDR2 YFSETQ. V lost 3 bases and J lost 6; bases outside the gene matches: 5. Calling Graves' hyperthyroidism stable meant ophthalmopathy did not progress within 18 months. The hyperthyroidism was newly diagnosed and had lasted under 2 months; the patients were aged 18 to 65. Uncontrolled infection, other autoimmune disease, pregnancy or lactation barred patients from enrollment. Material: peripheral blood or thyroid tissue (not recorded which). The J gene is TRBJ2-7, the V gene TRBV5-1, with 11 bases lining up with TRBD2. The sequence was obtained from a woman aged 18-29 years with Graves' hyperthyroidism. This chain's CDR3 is CASSSLAGVSEQYF. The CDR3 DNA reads TGCGCCAGCAGCTCACTAGCGGGAGTGTCCGAGCAGTACTTC.